One sample yielded the 30 T cell receptor beta chains listed below, sequenced in a study of shared clonotypes between healthy human individuals. Only in-frame clones appear in the TCRdb table, and some are missing; sequencing was by immunoSEQ multiplex PCR. The sample lists about 590,000 clones, nearly 97% seen once, with around 0.11% in the top ten. The naive CD8 fraction comprised CD45RO-negative cells positively selected for CCR7 and excluded terminally differentiated effector memory CD45RA+ cells. The sequencing input was naive CD8+ T cells sorted from blood. Every receptor here comes from a woman aged 25 to 39 in good health.

CDR3 coding DNA: TGTGCCAGCAGGGGACTTCAGCCCCAGCATTTT. Residues: CASRGLQPQHF. The V gene is TRBV21-1, the J gene TRBJ1-5. TRBV21-1 is annotated as a pseudogene. The CDR3 totals 11 residues.

This clone was seen only a few times. V is TRBV10-1 and J is TRBJ1-1; D not resolved. The CDR3 runs 15 residues. Trimming pared 3 bases from V and 8 bases from J, leaving 19 bases between. Germline loops: CDR1 WNHNN, CDR2 SYGVQD (reference sequence). CDR3 DNA sequence: TGCGCCAGCAGTGATGTGCAGTCGAGTGGGTCGGAAGCTTTCTTT. Its protein is CASSDVQSSGSEAFF.

This chain connects TRBV4-2 to TRBJ1-4; 10 bases line up with TRBD1. CDR1 is LGHNA, CDR2 YNFKEQ, per germline. The length of the CDR3 is 18 residues. The junction had 11 bases not matched to a gene; V was cut back by 4 bases and J by 3 bases. CDR3 sequence reads: CASSPAGTGALANEKLFF. Here the CDR3 DNA reads TGTGCCAGCAGCCCAGCGGGGACAGGGGCCCTAGCTAATGAAAAACTGTTTTTT.

This chain joins TRBV28 and TRBJ2-1, with 9 bases aligning to TRBD1. Germline trimming cut 3 bases from V and 0 bases from J; bases unmatched to any gene: 3. The CDR3 is made up of 16 amino acids. The germline V gene encodes CDR1 MDHEN and CDR2 SYDVKM. CDR3: CASSLLGQGSYNEQFF. CDR3 DNA sequence: TGTGCCAGCAGTTTGTTGGGACAGGGCTCCTACAATGAGCAGTTCTTC.

The chain is built from TRBV5-1 and TRBJ1-1, with 8 nucleotides matching TRBD1. CDR3 length equals 15 residues. Germline V gene sequence: CDR1 SGHRS, CDR2 YFSETQ. The trim removed 4 bases at V and 4 bases at J, leaving 9 bases unmatched. The CDR3 protein is CASSPPGQGPTEAFF. The CDR3 bases are TGCGCCAGCAGCCCCCCCGGACAGGGCCCCACTGAAGCTTTCTTT.

Details on this clone: The sample carries other DNA sequences with the same CDR3. This chain connects TRBV13 to TRBJ2-1; unclear D gene. The CDR3 covers 13 residues. Trimming cost V 1 base and J 4 bases, with 5 bases left between them. CDR1 and CDR2 from the germline V gene are PRHDT and FYEKMQ (reference sequence). CDR3 nucleotide sequence: TGTGCCAGCAGCTTAGTGTCTTACAATGAGCAGTTCTTC. It specifies CASSLVSYNEQFF.

The rearrangement joins TRBV19 to TRBJ2-7, with TRBD1 matching 9 bases. Germline V gene sequence: CDR1 LNHDA, CDR2 SQIVND (reference sequence). With 5 bases clipped from V and 6 bases from J, the junction kept 5 bases outside the gene matches. The CDR3 consists of 13 residues. This chain's CDR3 is CASSPGTGTEQYF. The DNA of the CDR3 is TGTGCCAGTAGTCCGGGGACAGGGACCGAGCAGTACTTC.

The rearrangement links TRBV6-5 to TRBJ2-6; D unresolved. V was cut by 5 bases and J by 2 bases, with 10 bases left in between. Germline loops: CDR1 MNHEY, CDR2 SVGAGI. The CDR3 extends over 15 amino acids. As DNA, the CDR3 is TGTGCCAGCAGTCTGACTCCTCCTGGGGCCAACGTCCTGACTTTC. It yields the protein CASSLTPPGANVLTF.

The chain links TRBV7-8 to TRBJ1-1, with D uncertain. V lost 7 bases to trimming and J lost 3 bases, with 12 bases between them. CDR1 is SGHVS and CDR2 is FQNEAQ in the germline V gene. The CDR3 is made up of 13 amino acids. The CDR3: CASTLSGHTEAFF. Here the CDR3 DNA reads TGTGCCAGCACCCTCTCCGGGCACACTGAAGCTTTCTTT.

The chain uses TRBV28 and TRBJ1-1; no firm D call. V was cut by 1 base and J by 1 base, with 16 bases left in between. This CDR3 spans 17 amino acids. Germline values: CDR1 MDHEN, CDR2 SYDVKM. In DNA, the CDR3 is TGTGCCAGCAGTTTATTGCTGTATGGCAGCTCGAACACTGAAGCTTTCTTT. It yields the protein CASSLLLYGSSNTEAFF.

V usage is TRBV15 and J usage is TRBJ2-1, with 9 bases lining up with TRBD1. V shed 8 bases, J shed 3 bases, and the junction held 5 bases outside the gene matches. The germline V gene encodes CDR1 LNHNV and CDR2 YYDKDF (reference sequence). There are 14 residues in the CDR3. The CDR3 nucleotides read TGTGCCACCGGGGACAGGGAGTACTACAATGAGCAGTTCTTC. Translation gives CATGDREYYNEQFF.

V gene TRBV27 combines with J gene TRBJ2-2; 7 bases are shared with TRBD1. After removal of 3 bases from V and 5 bases from J, the junction contained 6 bases not matched to a gene. The CDR3 consists of 15 residues. The V gene's germline CDR1 is MNHEY and CDR2 SMNVEV (reference sequence). The CDR3 bases are TGTGCCAGCAGTTTTGGGACAGAGGGGACCGGGGAGCTGTTTTTT. Its protein is CASSFGTEGTGELFF.

The J gene is TRBJ2-3, the V gene TRBV7-9, with 12 positions matching TRBD2. The CDR3 consists of 16 residues. Trimming at V came to 5 bases and at J to 4 bases, leaving 7 bases not matched to a gene. CDR1 is SEHNR, CDR2 FQNEAQ, per germline (reference sequence). The CDR3 here is CASSIRLAGDPDTQYF. In DNA form, the CDR3 reads TGTGCCAGCAGCATTAGACTAGCGGGAGATCCAGATACGCAGTATTTT.

This chain links TRBV10-3 with TRBJ2-2; unclear D gene. Germline CDR1 is ENHRY and CDR2 is SYGVKD. The CDR3 has 13 residues. The V gene lost 2 bases and the J gene lost 6 bases, with 7 bases spanning the gap. CDR3 DNA sequence: TGTGCCATCAGTGAGAACGACTCCGGGGAGCTGTTTTTT. Amino acid sequence: CAISENDSGELFF.

The V call is TRBV21-1, the J call TRBJ1-3; the table calls TRBD1, which could not be checked here. TRBV21-1 is given as a pseudogene. There are 16 residues in the CDR3. CDR3 amino acids: CARERDRATLGNTIYF. The DNA of the CDR3 is TGTGCCAGGGAAAGGGACAGGGCAACGCTAGGAAACACCATATATTTT.

This clone was seen a single time. The genes are TRBV5-1 and TRBJ2-1; D not resolved. V was cut by 3 bases and J by 2 bases, with 9 bases left in between. The CDR3 has 14 amino acids. Germline V gives CDR1 SGHRS, CDR2 YFSETQ. The CDR3: CASSWSETYNEQFF. The CDR3 coding sequence is TGCGCCAGCAGCTGGAGCGAGACCTACAATGAGCAGTTCTTC. Variable domain in full (rest from reference TRBV5-1 and TRBJ2-1): KAGVTQTPRYLIKTRGQQVTLSCSPISGHRSVSWYQQTPGQGLQFLFEYFSETQRNKGNFPGRFSGRQFSNSRSEMNVSTLELGDSALYLCASSWSETYNEQFFGPGTRLTVL.

The V and J genes are TRBV6-5 and TRBJ1-1; maybe TRBD1 (5 bases). Germline assignment: CDR1 MNHEY and CDR2 SVGAGI. Trimming cost V 2 bases and J 1 base, with 11 bases left between them. The CDR3 extends over 15 amino acids. CDR3 sequence reads: CASSYVREANTEAFF. The CDR3 DNA reads as TGTGCCAGCAGTTACGTCAGGGAGGCGAACACTGAAGCTTTCTTT.

This clone was observed once. This sequence joins TRBV9 and TRBJ2-7; 10 bases agree with TRBD2. The CDR3 sequence is 16 residues long. In germline, CDR1 is SGDLS, CDR2 YYNGEE. The ends lost 0 bases at V and 4 bases at J; junction bases unmatched: 7. The CDR3 reads CASSVDPSSGSYEQYF. As DNA, the CDR3 is TGTGCCAGCAGCGTAGACCCGTCTAGCGGGAGTTACGAGCAGTACTTC.

This sequence joins TRBV28 and TRBJ2-3, with 16 bases identical to TRBD2. Germline CDR1 reads MDHEN; CDR2 reads SYDVKM. The CDR3 contains 18 residues. The ends lost 5 bases at V and 5 bases at J; junction bases unmatched: 10. The CDR3 loop is CASSHNGGTSGRVDTQYF. The CDR3 DNA reads TGTGCCAGCAGTCACAACGGTGGGACTAGCGGGAGGGTAGATACGCAGTATTTT.

On this clone itself: Other DNA sequences in this specimen translate into the identical CDR3. The chain carries TRBV6-5 and TRBJ1-1, with D maybe TRBD1 (5 bases). Germline CDR1 and CDR2: MNHEY and SVGAGI. The CDR3 covers 14 residues. Trimming stripped 0 bases from V and 4 bases from J, with 9 bases between. The CDR3 sequence is CASSYSEGTTEAFF. CDR3 bases: TGTGCCAGCAGTTACTCAGAGGGGACCACTGAAGCTTTCTTT.

The J gene is TRBJ2-7, the V gene TRBV6-5; 7 nucleotides match TRBD2. CDR3 length equals 15 residues. V lost 5 bases to trimming and J lost 6 bases; unmatched junction nucleotides: 13. The germline CDR1 and CDR2 sequences are MNHEY and SVGAGI. DNA of the CDR3: TGTGCCAGCAGTCCCCAGGGAGGGCGCCCCTCCGAGCAGTACTTC. Encoded protein: CASSPQGGRPSEQYF.

The chain employs TRBV19 and TRBJ1-2, with a weak D call TRBD1 (6 bases). The CDR3 loop spans 15 amino acids. Germline CDR1 LNHDA, CDR2 SQIVND (reference sequence). V was trimmed by 5 bases and J by 0 bases, leaving 13 bases between them. The CDR3 DNA follows: TGTGCCAGTAGTCAGCGGACAGAAACTAACTATGGCTACACCTTC. Translation: CASSQRTETNYGYTF.

This clone was observed once. V usage is TRBV6-5 and J usage is TRBJ2-7, with unresolved D. The CDR3 has 15 residues. V was clipped by 6 bases and J by 3 bases, with 18 bases between them. The V gene's germline CDR1 is MNHEY and CDR2 SVGAGI. The CDR3 DNA reads TGTGCCAGCAGCCCGGCCCCAACCCCGGTCTACGAGCAGTACTTC. Protein: CASSPAPTPVYEQYF.

The chain joins TRBV25-1 to TRBJ2-7, with 9 bases fitting TRBD1. CDR1 MGHDK and CDR2 SYGVNS come from the germline V gene. The CDR3 spans 14 residues. J was trimmed by 3 bases and V by 1 base; bases with no gene match: 1. The DNA of the CDR3 is TGTGCCAGCAGTGAATCGGGACAGGGCTACGAGCAGTACTTC. This translates into CASSESGQGYEQYF.

This sequence joins TRBV29-1 and TRBJ2-5; 8 bases fit TRBD1. Germline V gene lookup returns CDR1 SQVTM and CDR2 ANQGSEA. J gave up 1 base and V 4 bases, and 8 bases lay outside the gene matches. The length of the CDR3 is 15 residues. The CDR3 is CSVGGGTGSQETQYF. Written as DNA, the CDR3 is TGCAGCGTTGGTGGCGGGACAGGAAGCCAAGAGACCCAGTACTTC.

This chain links TRBV10-3 with TRBJ1-4, with D possibly matching TRBD1 (5 bases). CDR1 is ENHRY, CDR2 SYGVKD, per germline. This CDR3 is 12 amino acids long. V lost 5 bases, J lost 8 bases, and 9 bases lay in between. The CDR3: CAISQGREKLFF. The CDR3 nucleotides are TGTGCCATCAGTCAGGGCCGGGAAAAACTGTTTTTT.

The V gene is TRBV19, the J gene TRBJ2-7, with D unclear. Germline CDR1 is LNHDA and CDR2 is SQIVND (reference sequence). Between the trimmed V and J ends, which lost 2 bases and 0 bases, there was a span of 11 bases. The CDR3 contains 15 residues. The CDR3 region is CASSIQAGDSYEQYF. CDR3 nucleotide sequence: TGTGCCAGTAGTATACAGGCCGGAGACTCCTACGAGCAGTACTTC.

The chain couples TRBV29-1 to TRBJ2-1; D is unresolved. V was clipped by 3 bases and J by 5 bases, with 8 bases between them. Germline CDR1 and CDR2: SQVTM and ANQGSEA. The CDR3 is 12 amino acids. The CDR3 DNA reads as TGCAGCGTTGATCGGTCAAACAATGAGCAGTTCTTC. Amino acids: CSVDRSNNEQFF.

The genes are TRBV6-1 and TRBJ2-2; D is possibly TRBD1 (5 bases). The CDR3 is 13 residues long. Per germline, CDR1 MNHNS and CDR2 SASEGT. Trimming pared 2 bases from V and 4 bases from J, leaving 5 bases between. CDR3 sequence: CASSETGTGELFF. Here the CDR3 DNA reads TGTGCCAGCAGTGAAACAGGCACCGGGGAGCTGTTTTTT.

The V call is TRBV13, the J call TRBJ2-1; TRBD2 agrees at 7 bases. J was trimmed by 2 bases and V by 4 bases; bases with no gene match: 2. This CDR3 has 14 residues. The V gene's germline CDR1 is PRHDT and CDR2 FYEKMQ (reference sequence). Here the CDR3 DNA reads TGTGCCAGCAGCTCCGGACTAGCCTACAATGAGCAGTTCTTC. Translation gives CASSSGLAYNEQFF.